This TCR beta chain came from a study of T cell responses to AZD1222 COVID-19 vaccine. Clones were read by immunoSEQ multiplex PCR, and TCRdb kept only the in-frame ones, dropping some. In the table there are some 71,000 clones, 80% to 90% of which are singletons. This TCR was sampled from an adult who received the AZD1222 COVID-19 vaccine. The sample consisted of peripheral blood, taken 28 days after the second AZD1222 dose.

The CDR3 DNA reads as TGTGCCAGCAGCCCGGAAAGGGCCACACACTATGGCTACACCTTC. Amino acids: CASSPERATHYGYTF. The chain joins TRBV7-2 to TRBJ1-2; D not resolved. V was trimmed by 5 bases and J by 3 bases, leaving 16 bases between them. Germline CDR1 and CDR2: SGHTA and FQGNSA. The CDR3 is 15 amino acids. The full variable domain, with the rest looked up from reference TRBV7-2 and TRBJ1-2, is GAGVSQSPSNKVTEKGKDVELRCDPISGHTALYWYRQSLGQGLEFLIYFQGNSAPDKSGLPSDRFSAERTGGSVSTLTIQRTQQEDSAVYLCASSPERATHYGYTFGSGTRLTVV.